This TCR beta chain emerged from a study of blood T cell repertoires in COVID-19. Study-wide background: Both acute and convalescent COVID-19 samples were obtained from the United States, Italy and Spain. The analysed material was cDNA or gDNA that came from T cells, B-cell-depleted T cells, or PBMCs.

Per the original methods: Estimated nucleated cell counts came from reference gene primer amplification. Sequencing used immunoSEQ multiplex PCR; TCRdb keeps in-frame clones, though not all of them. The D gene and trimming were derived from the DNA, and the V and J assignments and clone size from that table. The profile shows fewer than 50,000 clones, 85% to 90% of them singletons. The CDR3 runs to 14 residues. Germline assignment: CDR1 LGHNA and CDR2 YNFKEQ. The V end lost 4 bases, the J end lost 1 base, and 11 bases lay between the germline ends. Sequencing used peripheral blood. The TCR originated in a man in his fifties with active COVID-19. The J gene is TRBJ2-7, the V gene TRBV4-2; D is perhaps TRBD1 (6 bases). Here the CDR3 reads CASSPNRVSYEQYF. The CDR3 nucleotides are TGTGCCAGCAGCCCTAACAGGGTTTCCTACGAGCAGTACTTC.